A single sample gave rise to the 24 T cell receptor beta chains below, sequenced in a study of blood T cells in healthy people across ages. A J-beta primer mix and a sample-barcoded 5' primer were used in a second PCR of about 7 to 11 cycles. Via MiXCR, TCRdb re-called the 5' RACE reads, giving one row per CDR3 protein. Seen here are roughly 680,000 distinct CDR3 sequences, about 50% observed once, and the top ten hold about 14%. Sequencing used blood. These receptor sequences come from a woman aged 80 or older in good health.

The J gene is TRBJ2-5, the V gene TRBV13; 7 bases match TRBD2. CDR3 length: 14 residues. Germline assignment: CDR1 PRHDT and CDR2 FYEKMQ (reference sequence). With V trimmed by 5 bases and J by 11 bases, 14 bases remained unmatched. DNA of the CDR3: TGTGCCAGCAGCGTCAACGGGGGGAGGGATGAGCAGTACTTC. It is translated as CASSVNGGRDEQYF.

A few counts support this clonotype. The chain couples TRBV29-1 to TRBJ2-7, with a possible D match to TRBD1 (6 bases). In germline, CDR1 is SQVTM, CDR2 ANQGSEA. Trimming shortened V by 7 bases and J by 4 bases, and 26 bases separated the two germline ends. The CDR3 contains 16 residues. The CDR3 sequence is CSADPRDTSNIYEQYF. CDR3 nucleotides: TGCAGCGCGGATCCCCGGGACACATCCAATATTTACGAGCAGTACTTC.

The sample holds many counts of this clonotype. The chain links TRBV7-3 to TRBJ2-1; TRBD2 is a possible D gene (6 bases). V was shortened by 7 bases and J by 3 bases, with 13 bases between the two germline ends. The CDR3 consists of 14 residues. In germline, CDR1 is SGHTA, CDR2 FQGTGA. CDR3 in DNA: TGTGCCAGCACCGCGGCGCGGGGCTACAATGAGCAGTTCTTC. This encodes CASTAARGYNEQFF.

The sample holds many counts of this clonotype. The rearrangement links TRBV5-1 to TRBJ1-5, with D uncertain. Germline loops: CDR1 SGHRS, CDR2 YFSETQ. The V end was cut by 2 bases, the J end by 2 bases, with 8 bases between. This CDR3 spans 14 amino acids. The CDR3 DNA sequence: TGCGCCAGCAGCTTTGAGTGGGGCAATCAGCCCCAGCATTTT. It specifies CASSFEWGNQPQHF.

The chain carries TRBV7-6 and TRBJ2-7; TRBD2 might be the D (5 bases). The V and J ends lost 3 bases and 2 bases respectively, with 14 bases between them. The germline V gene has CDR1 SGHVS and CDR2 FNYEAQ. The CDR3 loop spans 15 amino acids. The DNA of the CDR3 is TGTGCCAGCAGCTTCAAACGGACGGGGACCTACGAGCAGTACTTC. Residues: CASSFKRTGTYEQYF.

As concerns this clonotype: Given a much more abundant clone one base away, this may be a read error. The chain has TRBV5-1 and TRBJ2-1; perhaps TRBD2 as D (5 bases). The germline CDR1 and CDR2 sequences are SGHRS and YFSETQ. The CDR3 extends over 13 amino acids. The CDR3 spells CASSIAPVNVQFF. For the CDR3, the DNA is TGCGCCAGCAGCATAGCGCCCGTCAATGTGCAGTTCTTC. The full variable domain, in which reference TRBV5-1 and TRBJ2-1 provide the parts outside the CDR3, is KAGVTQTPRYLIKTRGQQVTLSCSPISGHRSVSWYQQTPGQGLQFLFEYFSETQRNKGNFPGRFSGRQFSNSRSEMNVSTLELGDSALYLCASSIAPVNVQFFGPGTRLTVL.

Comments on this clonotype: A clone one base away is much larger, so this may be a read error. This sequence joins TRBV21-1 and TRBJ2-3; the table assigns TRBD2, which was not confirmed against the DNA. TRBV21-1 constitutes a pseudogene. The CDR3 is made up of 19 amino acids. As DNA, the CDR3 is TGTGCCAGCAGCAAATGGGTGCCTAGCGGGACAGCTAGCACAGAGACGCAGTATTTT. It codes for CASSKWVPSGTASTETQYF.

The count of this clonotype is one. The chain carries TRBV4-2 and TRBJ2-3; 10 bases are shared with TRBD2. The CDR3 is made up of 13 amino acids. V trimming: 4 bases; J trimming: 10 bases; junction bases outside the gene matches: 5. Germline CDR1 is LGHNA and CDR2 is YNFKEQ. Written as DNA, the CDR3 is TGTGCCAGCAGCCTACCAGGGACTAGCGCGCAGTATTTT. Protein product: CASSLPGTSAQYF.

The rearrangement joins TRBV12-3 or TRBV12-4 to TRBJ2-2; TRBD1 or TRBD2 may be the D gene (6 bases each). Trimming removed 3 bases from V and 4 bases from J, with 12 bases in between. This CDR3 region has 15 residues. The DNA of the CDR3 is TGTGCCAGCAGTTTTAACGGGGGCGGCACCGGGGAGCTGTTTTTT. Translated, it gives CASSFNGGGTGELFF.

The chain recombines TRBV3-1 with TRBJ2-5, with D unresolved. Per germline, CDR1 LGHDT and CDR2 YNNKEL (reference sequence). V lost 1 base and J lost 11, with 20 bases in between. This CDR3 has 15 residues. The CDR3 region is CASSQVSGPHNEQYF. The DNA of the CDR3 is TGTGCCAGCAGCCAAGTAAGTGGACCACACAATGAGCAGTACTTC.

This clonotype has ten or more counts. The V and J genes are TRBV5-1 and TRBJ1-2, with a weak D call TRBD1 (5 bases). V dropped 4 bases and J dropped 2 bases, with 12 bases sitting between them. This CDR3 spans 14 amino acids. CDR1 SGHRS and CDR2 YFSETQ come from the germline V gene. The CDR3 DNA is TGCGCCAGCAGCACTGGTGGGGGGAACTATGGCTACACCTTC. It specifies CASSTGGGNYGYTF.

The chain combines TRBV15 with TRBJ1-5; D gene ambiguous. Trimming took 0 bases from V and 4 from J, leaving 10 bases between them. CDR1 and CDR2 from the germline V gene are LNHNV and YYDKDF (reference sequence). This CDR3 has 15 residues. The DNA of the CDR3 is TGTGCCACCAGCAGAGATAGGAGGAGGAATCAGCCCCAGCATTTT. It yields the protein CATSRDRRRNQPQHF.

The V call is TRBV19, the J call TRBJ1-5, with D possibly being TRBD1 (5 bases). The CDR3 loop spans 13 amino acids. The ends were cut back, 6 bases at V and 3 bases at J, with 9 bases in the middle. Per the germline V gene, CDR1 is LNHDA and CDR2 is SQIVND (reference sequence). The CDR3 sequence: CASRTVPNQPQHF. CDR3 in DNA: TGTGCCAGTAGGACAGTTCCCAATCAGCCCCAGCATTTT.

The chain carries TRBV4-1 and TRBJ2-2, with D unresolved. Trimming cost V 2 bases and J 1 base, with 8 bases left between them. The germline V gene has CDR1 MGHRA and CDR2 YSYEKL. There are 15 residues in the CDR3. CDR3 protein: CASSQRTLNTGELFF. The CDR3 nucleotides read TGCGCCAGCAGCCAAAGGACCTTGAACACCGGGGAGCTGTTTTTT.

The chain combines TRBV3-1 with TRBJ2-7, with D hard to call. Germline V gene lookup returns CDR1 LGHDT and CDR2 YNNKEL (reference sequence). Trimming cost V 5 bases and J 2 bases, with 13 bases left between them. This CDR3 is 14 amino acids long. The CDR3 loop is CASSSRTDPYEQYF. The CDR3 DNA sequence: TGTGCCAGCAGCTCCCGGACGGATCCCTACGAGCAGTACTTC.

The rearrangement joins TRBV3-1 to TRBJ2-5, with a possible D match to TRBD1 (7 bases). The CDR3 consists of 15 residues. In germline, CDR1 is LGHDT, CDR2 YNNKEL (reference sequence). V lost 3 bases and J 4 bases, leaving 15 bases between the germline ends. The CDR3 loop reads CASSQATGRLETQYF. The CDR3 DNA reads TGTGCCAGCAGCCAGGCGACAGGGAGGTTAGAGACCCAGTACTTC.

This rearrangement joins TRBV18 to TRBJ2-2, with 13 bases identical to TRBD2. The CDR3 length is 20 residues. Germline values: CDR1 KGHSH, CDR2 LQKENI. The V and J ends lost 3 bases and 6 bases, in that order; junction bases with no gene match: 16. The DNA of the CDR3 is TGTGCCAGCTCACCGACCCGGACTAGCGGGAGAAGTAGTTCTGCCGGGGAGCTGTTTTTT. This gives the protein CASSPTRTSGRSSSAGELFF.

The CDR3 reads CAWSPHTSGPYEQYF. In DNA, the CDR3 is TGTGCCTGGAGTCCGCATACTAGCGGACCCTACGAGCAGTACTTC. The V and J genes are TRBV30 and TRBJ2-7, with TRBD2 matching over 8 bases. Germline CDR1 reads GTSNPN; CDR2 reads SVGIG (reference sequence). The CDR3 extends over 15 amino acids. J lost 2 bases, V lost 2 bases, and 8 bases had no gene match.

The rearrangement links TRBV6-1 to TRBJ1-2; D remains unclear. Germline values: CDR1 MNHNS, CDR2 SASEGT. The CDR3 runs to 12 residues. V lost 1 base and J 8 bases, leaving 8 bases between the germline ends. In DNA form, the CDR3 reads TGTGCCAGCAGTGAAGTGTACGGAGGCTACACCTTC. Protein sequence: CASSEVYGGYTF.

Ten or more counts support this clonotype. The genes are TRBV7-3 and TRBJ2-3; no definite D call. V lost 2 bases and J 2 bases, leaving 8 bases between the germline ends. The CDR3 runs to 14 residues. Looked up from germline, CDR1 is SGHTA and CDR2 is FQGTGA. The CDR3 DNA follows: TGTGCCAGCAGCTTAGGGTCAAACACAGATACGCAGTATTTT. Protein: CASSLGSNTDTQYF.

This chain's CDR3 is CASSPGHFNQPQHF. CDR3 in DNA: TGCGCCAGCAGCCCGGGACACTTCAATCAGCCCCAGCATTTT. This chain uses TRBV5-1 with TRBJ1-5, with a weak D call TRBD1 (6 bases). With 4 bases removed from V and 3 bases from J, the gap between germline ends came to 11 bases. Germline loops: CDR1 SGHRS, CDR2 YFSETQ. This CDR3 has 14 residues.

The rearrangement uses TRBV3-1 and TRBJ1-1, with D possibly TRBD1 on 5 matching bases. The CDR3 is 14 amino acids. CDR1 and CDR2 (germline): LGHDT, YNNKEL (reference sequence). V lost 3 bases and J lost 4, with 12 bases in between. The chain's CDR3 is CASSHRGPGTEAFF. CDR3 nucleotide sequence: TGTGCCAGCAGCCACCGGGGCCCGGGCACTGAAGCTTTCTTT.

The chain uses TRBV6-5 and TRBJ2-7; D may match TRBD1 or TRBD2 (5 bases each). The J call may be incorrect, as the DNA end agrees better with TRBJ2-5. Germline V CDR1 and CDR2: MNHEY, SVGAGI. CDR3 length equals 15 residues. DNA for the CDR3: TGTGCCAGCAGTTACTACGGGACGGGCGCAGAGACCCAGTACTTC. As protein: CASSYYGTGAETQYF.

The rearrangement links TRBV7-3 to TRBJ2-1; no clear D. With 1 base removed from V and 0 bases from J, the gap between germline ends came to 7 bases. Germline V gene data show CDR1 as SGHTA and CDR2 as FQGTGA. This CDR3 contains 15 residues. CDR3: CASSLMSSSYNEQFF. In nucleotides, the CDR3 is TGTGCCAGCAGCTTAATGAGTTCCTCCTACAATGAGCAGTTCTTC.